This T cell receptor (beta chain) was captured in a study of glioma-infiltrating T cells. The CDR3 totals 15 residues. Germline assignment: CDR1 SGHAT and CDR2 FQNNGV. V shed 5 bases and J 5 bases; nucleotides not matched to a gene: 3. TCR alpha and beta CDR3 regions were amplified from RNA using iRepertoire nested multiplex PCR. Tissue mRNA or PBMC total RNA, about 90-400 ng, went into one-step reverse transcription and amplification. TCRdb re-analysed the multiplex PCR reads in MiXCR, keeping a single row per CDR3 protein. Of some 110,000 distinct CDR3 sequences in the sample, 20% to 25% were seen once. This clonotype was recorded many times. Antigen specificity is unknown. Study conclusions and caveats: Gliomas, especially low-grade, showed above-expected tissue-blood divergence; non-neoplastic patients showed below. Very few CDR3 sequences were shared between tissue and blood.

The sequenced material came from glioma tissue, nonneoplastic brain tissue, or PBMCs (not recorded which). This sequence joins TRBV11-2 and TRBJ2-2, with 12 positions matching TRBD2. The TCR sequence derives from a human donor with low-grade glioma or glioblastoma, undergoing nonglioma brain surgery, or in good health (not recorded which). CDR3: CASSPLAGGTGELFF. The CDR3 nucleotides read TGTGCCAGCAGCCCGCTAGCGGGAGGGACCGGGGAGCTGTTTTTT.